The rows below give T cell receptor beta chains drawn from one sample of a study of identical twins. One entry per CDR3 protein results from TCRdb running MiXCR on the 5' RACE reads. Among 100,000 or so distinct CDR3 sequences, 5.9% were seen once, and the ten largest hold roughly 12%. Sample: memory T cells sorted from blood. These receptors came from a woman aged 50 to 60 in good health. Each CDR3 is given with its conserved first and last residue. Each record gives: V gene, clone size, D gene, J gene, CDR3 protein, CDR3 DNA. A D gene is named only where the DNA matches it firmly. Clone size is given for some rows only: seen once, a few or many times, or a class if the clone is expanded.

TRBV3-1,few,TRBD2,TRBJ2-2,CASSQDRRTSLDTGELFF,TGTGCCAGCAGCCAAGATCGACGGACTAGTCTGGACACCGGGGAGCTGTTTTTT
TRBV5-5,many,NA,TRBJ2-2,CASSLVALGTTNTGELFF,TGTGCCAGCAGCTTGGTGGCCCTCGGGACGACGAACACCGGGGAGCTGTTTTTT
TRBV11-2,many,TRBD1,TRBJ1-6,CASSQGGVSPLHF,TGTGCCAGCAGCCAGGGGGGGGTTTCACCCCTCCACTTT
TRBV20-1,many,NA,TRBJ2-5,CSASLPPGEETQYF,TGCAGTGCTAGCCTACCCCCAGGGGAAGAGACCCAGTACTTC
TRBV10-3,many,TRBD2,TRBJ2-7,CAISGLAGDEQYF,TGTGCCATCAGTGGACTAGCGGGAGACGAGCAGTACTTC
TRBV14,NA,TRBD2,TRBJ2-2,CASSPRYSGAGELFF,TGTGCCAGCAGCCCTCGGTATAGCGGGGCCGGGGAGCTGTTTTTT
TRBV11-3,few,TRBD1,TRBJ2-3,CASSPPQGNIAYF,TGTGCCAGCAGCCCACCACAGGGGAACATTGCGTATTTT
TRBV24-1,many,NA,TRBJ2-1,CATSDGFGQFF,TGTGCCACCAGTGATGGGTTTGGGCAGTTCTTC
TRBV11-2,many,NA,TRBJ2-1,CASSAPSKVTHNEQFF,TGTGCCAGCAGCGCCCCCTCGAAAGTAACTCACAATGAGCAGTTCTTC
TRBV2,NA,NA,TRBJ2-1,CASTMEVEQFF,TGTGCCAGCACCATGGAGGTTGAGCAGTTCTTC
TRBV6-1,few,NA,TRBJ2-3,CASSLARGTSTDTQYF,TGTGCCAGCAGCCTAGCCAGGGGGACTAGCACAGATACGCAGTATTTT
TRBV7-9,many,NA,TRBJ2-7,CASSSVDRRVSF,TGTGCCAGCAGCTCCGTGGACAGGAGGGTGTCCTTT
TRBV2,many,TRBD2,TRBJ2-3,CASREGGRSTDTQYF,TGTGCCAGTCGCGAGGGCGGGAGGAGCACAGATACGCAGTATTTT
TRBV20-1,many,NA,TRBJ1-2,CSARDRDGYTF,TGCAGTGCTAGAGACCGGGATGGCTACACCTTC
TRBV10-3,many,NA,TRBJ2-1,CAISPPRTQNNEQFF,TGTGCCATCAGTCCCCCTCGGACACAGAACAATGAGCAGTTCTTC
TRBV11-2,many,NA,TRBJ2-1,CASSLGLGGAFNEQFF,TGTGCCAGCAGCTTAGGGCTTGGGGGGGCCTTCAATGAGCAGTTCTTC
TRBV21-1,many,NA,TRBJ2-2,CASSKGGRATGTGELFF,TGTGCCAGCAGCAAAGGGGGCAGAGCAACAGGAACCGGGGAGCTGTTTTTT
TRBV2,few,TRBD2,TRBJ2-7,CASSEGGLANEQYF,TGTGCCAGCAGTGAAGGGGGACTAGCTAACGAGCAGTACTTC
TRBV5-1,NA,TRBD2,TRBJ2-1,CASSGSGRVYNEQFF,TGCGCCAGCAGCGGAAGCGGGAGGGTGTACAATGAGCAGTTCTTC
TRBV7-2,many,NA,TRBJ2-1,CASSFYQRWNEQFF,TGTGCCAGCAGCTTTTACCAGCGATGGAATGAGCAGTTCTTC
TRBV5-1,many,NA,TRBJ1-1,CASSLDGRPNTEAFF,TGCGCCAGCAGCTTGGACGGCAGGCCGAACACTGAAGCTTTCTTT
TRBV6-4,many,NA,TRBJ2-2,CASSDSDTGELFF,TGTGCCAGCAGTGACTCGGACACCGGGGAGCTGTTTTTT
TRBV6-1,many,TRBD2,TRBJ2-1,CASGREGAYNEQFF,TGTGCCAGCGGGCGGGAGGGGGCCTACAATGAGCAGTTCTTC
TRBV18,many,NA,TRBJ2-7,CASSPPVPRGGEQYF,TGTGCCAGCTCACCACCGGTTCCCAGGGGGGGTGAGCAGTACTTC
TRBV11-1,NA,NA,TRBJ2-7,CASSVGTPLSYEQYF,TGTGCCAGCAGCGTAGGGACACCCCTCTCCTACGAGCAGTACTTC
TRBV9,few,NA,TRBJ2-3,CASSKRRDTSTDTQYF,TGTGCCAGCAGCAAACGCCGGGACACCAGCACAGATACGCAGTATTTT
TRBV20-1,many,TRBD2,TRBJ2-7,CSARGMREGPRREQYF,TGCAGTGCTAGAGGGATGAGGGAGGGCCCTCGGCGCGAGCAGTACTTC
TRBV7-2,many,NA,TRBJ2-7,CASSFTGVYEQYF,TGTGCCAGCAGCTTTACGGGAGTGTACGAGCAGTACTTC
TRBV24-1,many,NA,TRBJ2-1,CATSVTGRGEQFF,TGTGCCACCAGTGTTACGGGGCGTGGTGAGCAGTTCTTC
TRBV27,many,NA,TRBJ2-3,CASSSWGDSVTQYF,TGTGCCAGCAGTTCATGGGGCGACAGTGTAACGCAGTATTTT
TRBV19,NA,TRBD2,TRBJ2-7,CASSMKLAGAVYEQYF,TGTGCCAGTAGTATGAAACTAGCGGGAGCGGTCTACGAGCAGTACTTC
TRBV20-1,many,TRBD2,TRBJ2-5,CSALTPSGSGETQYF,TGCAGTGCCCTGACCCCCAGCGGGAGCGGAGAGACCCAGTACTTC
TRBV11-1,few,TRBD2,TRBJ2-7,CASSPGTTSYEQYF,TGTGCCAGCAGCCCTGGGACTACCTCCTACGAGCAGTACTTC
TRBV20-1,many,NA,TRBJ1-3,CSAETFRFSGNTIYF,TGCAGTGCTGAGACATTCCGGTTCTCTGGAAACACCATATATTTT
TRBV6-5,many,TRBD1,TRBJ1-1,CASRPMRGTGGSEAFF,TGTGCCAGCAGACCCATGCGCGGGACAGGGGGCTCTGAAGCTTTCTTT
TRBV30,NA,TRBD2,TRBJ2-3,CAWGQAGGTDTQYF,TGTGCCTGGGGTCAAGCGGGAGGGACAGATACGCAGTATTTT
TRBV29-1,many,TRBD2,TRBJ2-1,CSAAGSGANYNEQFF,TGCAGCGCTGCGGGTAGCGGGGCCAACTACAATGAGCAGTTCTTC
TRBV5-1,many,NA,TRBJ2-3,CASVDLASSTDTQYF,TGCGCCAGCGTCGACCTGGCCTCCAGCACAGATACGCAGTATTTT
TRBV19,many,NA,TRBJ2-5,CASSIKAGPQETQYF,TGTGCCAGTAGTATAAAGGCGGGTCCGCAAGAGACCCAGTACTTC
TRBV7-8,few,NA,TRBJ2-7,CASSWSISEQYF,TGTGCCAGCAGCTGGAGCATCTCCGAGCAGTACTTC
TRBV28,few,TRBD1,TRBJ1-5,CASRMGWTGSIQPQHF,TGTGCCAGCAGAATGGGATGGACAGGGTCGATTCAGCCCCAGCATTTT
TRBV25-1,few,NA,TRBJ2-2,CASSNQQTPGELFF,TGTGCCAGCAGTAATCAACAAACTCCCGGGGAGCTGTTTTTT
TRBV7-8,NA,NA,TRBJ1-4,CASSFDSGFERLFF,TGTGCCAGCAGCTTCGACAGTGGTTTCGAAAGACTGTTTTTT
TRBV27,few,TRBD1,TRBJ1-1,CASRVPGQGGTEAFF,TGTGCCAGCAGGGTCCCGGGACAGGGCGGCACTGAAGCTTTCTTT
TRBV19,many,TRBD1,TRBJ1-1,CASSATQGARAFF,TGTGCCAGTAGTGCAACCCAGGGGGCTCGAGCTTTCTTT
TRBV28,few,NA,TRBJ2-1,CASSRNRDNEQFF,TGTGCCAGCAGCCGAAACAGAGACAATGAGCAGTTCTTC
TRBV20-1,many,NA,TRBJ2-3,CSAPWQGYTDTQYF,TGCAGTGCACCGTGGCAGGGGTACACAGATACGCAGTATTTT
TRBV5-1,few,NA,TRBJ2-2,CASSLGDGTGELFF,TGCGCCAGCAGCTTGGGGGACGGGACCGGGGAGCTGTTTTTT
TRBV6-1,NA,TRBD2,TRBJ2-1,CASSDGTRPHNEQFF,TGTGCCAGCAGTGACGGGACTAGGCCTCACAATGAGCAGTTCTTC
TRBV6-1,few,NA,TRBJ1-5,CASTGYASNQPQHF,TGTGCCAGCACCGGGTATGCCAGCAATCAGCCCCAGCATTTT
TRBV12-3/TRBV12-4,many,NA,TRBJ1-2,CASSLRGTNYGYTF,TGTGCCAGCAGTTTGAGGGGTACTAACTATGGCTACACCTTC
TRBV20-1,NA,NA,TRBJ2-7,CSASFGGFVEQYF,TGCAGTGCTAGTTTCGGCGGATTTGTTGAGCAGTACTTC
TRBV19,many,NA,TRBJ2-1,CASSSNENEQFF,TGTGCCAGTAGTTCGAACGAGAATGAGCAGTTCTTC
TRBV4-1,many,NA,TRBJ1-5,CASSQAQLSNQPQHF,TGCGCCAGCAGCCAAGCCCAACTTAGCAATCAGCCCCAGCATTTT
TRBV5-1,many,NA,TRBJ2-3,CASMDRPSTDTQYF,TGCGCCAGCATGGACAGACCTAGCACAGATACGCAGTATTTT
TRBV12-3/TRBV12-4,few,NA,TRBJ2-7,CASSLPAGSYEQYF,TGTGCCAGCAGTTTACCAGCAGGGTCCTACGAGCAGTACTTC
TRBV6-5,many,NA,TRBJ2-1,CASSEDSRDNEQFF,TGTGCCAGCAGCGAGGATAGCAGAGACAATGAGCAGTTCTTC
TRBV2,many,NA,TRBJ2-6,CASIPEGFSGANVLTF,TGTGCCAGCATCCCTGAAGGCTTCTCTGGGGCCAACGTCCTGACTTTC
TRBV18,NA,NA,TRBJ2-3,CASLFLNWGSGDTQYF,TGTGCCAGCTTATTTCTCAACTGGGGATCCGGAGATACGCAGTATTTT